The 21 T cell receptor beta chains reported below all come from one sample, sequenced in a study of blood T cell repertoires in COVID-19. Profiled with immunoSEQ multiplex PCR; TCRdb holds only in-frame clones, not every one. The sample holds 150,000 to 200,000 clones, around 90% seen once. The sequenced material came from peripheral blood. Every receptor here comes from a man in his sixties with active or convalescent COVID-19.

The CDR3 DNA reads as TGCGCCAGCAGCATAGGACAGCAAGTTGGCGAAAAACTGTTTTTT. Its protein product is CASSIGQQVGEKLFF. V is TRBV5-1 and J is TRBJ1-4; perhaps TRBD1 as D (6 bases). CDR3 size: 15 residues. Trimming pared 4 bases from V and 8 bases from J, leaving 18 bases between. The germline gives CDR1 SGHRS, CDR2 YFSETQ.

The chain recombines TRBV7-8 with TRBJ2-2; D is possibly TRBD1 (6 bases). CDR1 SGHVS and CDR2 FQNEAQ come from the germline V gene. V dropped 4 bases and J dropped 0 bases, with 12 bases sitting between them. This CDR3 has 16 residues. CDR3 amino acids: CASSSQQGSNTGELFF. Written as DNA, the CDR3 is TGTGCCAGCAGCTCCCAACAGGGTTCGAACACCGGGGAGCTGTTTTTT.

The rearrangement links TRBV27 to TRBJ1-2; D gene ambiguous. V dropped 5 bases and J dropped 5 bases, with 15 bases sitting between them. Germline V lookup: CDR1 MNHEY, CDR2 SMNVEV (reference sequence). The CDR3 extends over 14 amino acids. The CDR3 nucleotides are TGTGCCAGCAGTCCCCGGGTATCCTTTTATGGCTACACCTTC. Translated: CASSPRVSFYGYTF.

The chain carries TRBV11-3 and TRBJ2-3; TRBD1 might be the D (6 bases). The V and J ends lost 1 base and 5 bases respectively, with 16 bases between them. The CDR3 has 16 residues. The V gene's germline CDR1 is SGHNT and CDR2 YENEEA. As DNA, the CDR3 is TGTGCCAGCAGCTTAGGAGGGGGACCTTCAGTAGATACGCAGTATTTT. Encoded protein: CASSLGGGPSVDTQYF.

The genes are TRBV7-9 and TRBJ1-6; D uncertain. With 1 base removed from V and 2 bases from J, the gap between germline ends came to 15 bases. Germline V gene sequence: CDR1 SEHNR, CDR2 FQNEAQ (reference sequence). This CDR3 region has 18 residues. The CDR3 DNA reads TGTGCCAGCAGCTTAGTACAAGGCCGGGTCGCCTATAATTCACCCCTCCACTTT. Residues: CASSLVQGRVAYNSPLHF.

This chain joins TRBV4-1 and TRBJ2-3; 9 nucleotides line up with TRBD1. Germline loops: CDR1 MGHRA, CDR2 YSYEKL. This CDR3 is 17 amino acids long. The V and J ends lost 3 bases and 3 bases, in that order; junction bases with no gene match: 10. CDR3 amino acids: CASSHISGQGSTDTQYF. For the CDR3, the DNA is TGCGCCAGCAGCCATATTTCAGGACAGGGGTCAACAGATACGCAGTATTTT.

This chain connects TRBV14 to TRBJ1-1, with 7 bases matching TRBD1. Unmatched junction bases numbered 11, after V lost 0 bases and J lost 1 base. From germline, CDR1 is SGHDN and CDR2 FVKESK. The CDR3 has 18 residues. The CDR3 spells CASSQDVIGGQQNTEAFF. The CDR3 region has the DNA TGTGCCAGCAGCCAAGATGTTATTGGGGGACAGCAGAACACTGAAGCTTTCTTT.

The rearrangement links TRBV25-1 to TRBJ1-1; the D is unclear. The CDR3 spans 14 residues. Trimming shortened V by 4 bases and J by 0 bases, and 9 bases separated the two germline ends. Germline V gene sequence: CDR1 MGHDK, CDR2 SYGVNS. The CDR3 loop reads CASSASGVNTEAFF. DNA for the CDR3: TGTGCCAGCAGTGCATCCGGGGTGAACACTGAAGCTTTCTTT.

The CDR3 loop is CASSPRDSLNSPLHF. The CDR3 DNA sequence: TGTGCCAGCAGCCCCCGGGACAGCCTTAATTCACCCCTCCACTTT. This rearrangement joins TRBV3-1 (or the pseudogene TRBV3-2) to TRBJ1-6; TRBD1 matches 7 bases. V dropped 4 bases and J dropped 6; count of bases not matched to a gene: 6. This CDR3 has 15 amino acids. Germline V gene lookup returns CDR1 LGHDT and CDR2 YNNKEL (reference sequence).

The genes are TRBV6-5 and TRBJ2-2; D possibly corresponds to TRBD1 (6 bases). V lost 7 bases and J lost 0, with 12 bases in between. The germline V gene encodes CDR1 MNHEY and CDR2 SVGAGI. The CDR3 totals 15 residues. This chain's CDR3 is CASTFRGTNTGELFF. CDR3 in DNA: TGTGCCAGCACTTTCAGGGGCACGAACACCGGGGAGCTGTTTTTT.

This clone was counted between two and nine times. This chain uses TRBV9 with TRBJ1-4; TRBD1 aligns across 7 bases. CDR1 and CDR2 (germline): SGDLS, YYNGEE. Losses at the gene ends were 4 bases for V and 8 bases for J; bases not matched to a gene: 11. The CDR3 covers 15 residues. CDR3 bases: TGTGCCAGCAGCTCGACGACAGGGAGCGAGGAAAAACTGTTTTTT. This encodes CASSSTTGSEEKLFF.

The V call is TRBV10-2, the J call TRBJ1-5, with TRBD1 matching over 11 bases. Germline CDR1 and CDR2: WSHSY and SAAADI. The CDR3 is 15 residues long. With V trimmed by 4 bases and J by 6 bases, 5 bases remained unmatched. CDR3 protein: CASSVGTGGGQPQHF. CDR3 DNA sequence: TGCGCCAGCAGTGTTGGGACAGGGGGAGGTCAGCCCCAGCATTTT.

V usage is TRBV27 and J usage is TRBJ2-7, with D hard to call. Trimming removed 1 base at V and 1 base at J, with 5 bases between. Germline loops: CDR1 MNHEY, CDR2 SMNVEV (reference sequence). This CDR3 spans 13 amino acids. This CDR3 reads CASSLFPSYEQYF. The DNA for the CDR3 is TGTGCCAGCAGTTTATTCCCATCCTACGAGCAGTACTTC.

The chain carries TRBV10-1 and TRBJ1-1, with D hard to call. V shed 4 bases and J shed 1 base, with 4 bases lying between them. This CDR3 is 12 amino acids long. Per germline, CDR1 WNHNN and CDR2 SYGVQD (reference sequence). The CDR3 nucleotides are TGCGCCAGCAGTGCTTGGAACACTGAAGCTTTCTTT. The encoded protein is CASSAWNTEAFF.

This clone was counted only a few times. In the same sample, other DNA sequences code for this CDR3. This rearrangement joins TRBV11-2 to TRBJ1-2, with no clear D. Germline V gives CDR1 SGHAT, CDR2 FQNNGV. The CDR3 is made up of 13 amino acids. Trimming took off 3 bases at V and 7 bases at J, with 12 bases between the two ends. Here the CDR3 reads CASSLAGGGGYTF. The CDR3 DNA is TGTGCCAGCAGCTTGGCGGGAGGAGGTGGCTACACCTTC. Variable domain in full (rest from reference TRBV11-2 and TRBJ1-2): EAGVAQSPRYKIIEKRQSVAFWCNPISGHATLYWYQQILGQGPKLLIQFQNNGVVDDSQLPKDRFSAERLKGVDSTLKIQPAKLEDSAVYLCASSLAGGGGYTFGSGTRLTVV.

The chain carries TRBV28 and TRBJ2-7; tentatively, D is TRBD2 (5 bases). The CDR3 extends over 13 amino acids. Trimming stripped 7 bases from V and 0 bases from J, with 10 bases between. Germline V lookup: CDR1 MDHEN, CDR2 SYDVKM. This chain's CDR3 is CASTAALSYEQYF. DNA for the CDR3: TGTGCCAGCACAGCGGCACTCTCCTACGAGCAGTACTTC.

The chain combines TRBV6-5 with TRBJ2-1; TRBD2 agrees at 8 bases. The CDR3 consists of 15 residues. V dropped 6 bases and J dropped 6; count of bases not matched to a gene: 10. CDR1 is MNHEY and CDR2 is SVGAGI in the germline V gene. The CDR3 spells CASRRLMAGGNEQFF. The CDR3 nucleotides are TGTGCCAGCAGACGCCTTATGGCGGGGGGCAATGAGCAGTTCTTC.

V and J are TRBV18 and TRBJ1-1; D may be TRBD1 (5 bases). V lost 2 bases and J 3 bases, leaving 13 bases between the germline ends. Germline CDR1 and CDR2: KGHSH and LQKENI. The CDR3 length is 15 residues. The CDR3 reads CASSPTQGDDTEAFF. The CDR3 DNA reads TGTGCCAGCTCACCAACCCAAGGGGATGACACTGAAGCTTTCTTT.

CDR3 nucleotide sequence: TGCGCCAGCAGCTTGGAAGCCCAAGAGACCCAGTACTTC. Amino acid sequence: CASSLEAQETQYF. The V call is TRBV5-1, the J call TRBJ2-5; D gene unclear. V lost 0 bases, J lost 1 base, and 4 bases lay in between. Germline-derived CDR1 and CDR2 are SGHRS and YFSETQ. The CDR3 sequence is 13 residues long.

The V call is TRBV5-4, the J call TRBJ2-3; TRBD2 agrees at 11 bases. The V gene's germline CDR1 is SGHNT and CDR2 YYREEE (reference sequence). This CDR3 comprises 15 residues. Germline trimming cut 0 bases from V and 5 bases from J; bases unmatched to any gene: 2. CDR3 amino acids: CASSLGLAGGDTQYF. CDR3 sequence (DNA): TGTGCCAGCAGCTTGGGGCTAGCGGGGGGAGATACGCAGTATTTT.

The gene calls are TRBV2 and TRBJ2-7, with 9 nucleotides matching TRBD1. From germline, CDR1 is SNHLY and CDR2 FYNNEI. V lost 6 bases to trimming and J lost 5 bases; unmatched junction nucleotides: 8. CDR3 length: 14 residues. The CDR3 protein is CASRETGGVHEQYF. DNA for the CDR3: TGTGCCAGCAGGGAAACAGGGGGCGTCCACGAGCAGTACTTC.